This TCR beta chain was sequenced for a study of T cells in Graves' hyperthyroidism and ophthalmopathy. Amplification yielded TCR beta CDR3 regions, with RNA transcripts as the source. The study used the HTBI primer set for a first-round RT-PCR of the TCR CDR3. MiXCR, run by TCRdb on the multiplex PCR reads, gives a single entry per CDR3 protein. The table records roughly 720,000 distinct CDR3 sequences, approximately 15% of them present only once. Notes on the study in general: Expanded thyroid clonotypes (above 0.001) were mostly also found in blood.

Pregnant or lactating patients were excluded, as were those with uncontrolled infection or other autoimmune disease. PBMCs stemmed from around 10 ml fresh peripheral blood. The V gene's germline CDR1 is MNHEY and CDR2 SMNVEV (reference sequence). The CDR3 is 17 residues long. Trimming stripped 2 bases from V and 1 base from J, with 16 bases between. This clonotype was seen only a few times. The antigen is unknown. The TCR sequence derives from a man aged 45-65 years with Graves' hyperthyroidism. The chain uses TRBV27 and TRBJ2-3; D may match TRBD1 or TRBD2 (5 bases each). Sequencing used blood. The CDR3, as DNA: TGTGCCAGCAGTTTAAGTTTGGGGGACGGGGGCACAGATACGCAGTATTTT. Its translation is CASSLSLGDGGTDTQYF.